Listed here is a single T cell receptor beta chain. Only in-frame clones appear in the TCRdb table, and some are missing; sequencing was by immunoSEQ multiplex PCR. The data contain 46,000 or so clones, roughly 94% of them singletons. This record comes from a study of human thymus T cells. The CDR3 is 17 amino acids. CDR1 and CDR2 (germline): SGHRS, YFSETQ. Trimming took off 1 base at V and 2 bases at J, with 15 bases between the two ends. The rearrangement links TRBV5-1 to TRBJ1-4; weak D call: TRBD1 (6 bases). This TCR derives from a girl in the first two years of life with a congenital heart defect but otherwise immunologically healthy. Source material: blood. CDR3 nucleotide sequence: TGCGCCAGCAGCTTGACCGGCCCGAGGGGGACTAATGAAAAACTGTTTTTT. It is translated as CASSLTGPRGTNEKLFF.